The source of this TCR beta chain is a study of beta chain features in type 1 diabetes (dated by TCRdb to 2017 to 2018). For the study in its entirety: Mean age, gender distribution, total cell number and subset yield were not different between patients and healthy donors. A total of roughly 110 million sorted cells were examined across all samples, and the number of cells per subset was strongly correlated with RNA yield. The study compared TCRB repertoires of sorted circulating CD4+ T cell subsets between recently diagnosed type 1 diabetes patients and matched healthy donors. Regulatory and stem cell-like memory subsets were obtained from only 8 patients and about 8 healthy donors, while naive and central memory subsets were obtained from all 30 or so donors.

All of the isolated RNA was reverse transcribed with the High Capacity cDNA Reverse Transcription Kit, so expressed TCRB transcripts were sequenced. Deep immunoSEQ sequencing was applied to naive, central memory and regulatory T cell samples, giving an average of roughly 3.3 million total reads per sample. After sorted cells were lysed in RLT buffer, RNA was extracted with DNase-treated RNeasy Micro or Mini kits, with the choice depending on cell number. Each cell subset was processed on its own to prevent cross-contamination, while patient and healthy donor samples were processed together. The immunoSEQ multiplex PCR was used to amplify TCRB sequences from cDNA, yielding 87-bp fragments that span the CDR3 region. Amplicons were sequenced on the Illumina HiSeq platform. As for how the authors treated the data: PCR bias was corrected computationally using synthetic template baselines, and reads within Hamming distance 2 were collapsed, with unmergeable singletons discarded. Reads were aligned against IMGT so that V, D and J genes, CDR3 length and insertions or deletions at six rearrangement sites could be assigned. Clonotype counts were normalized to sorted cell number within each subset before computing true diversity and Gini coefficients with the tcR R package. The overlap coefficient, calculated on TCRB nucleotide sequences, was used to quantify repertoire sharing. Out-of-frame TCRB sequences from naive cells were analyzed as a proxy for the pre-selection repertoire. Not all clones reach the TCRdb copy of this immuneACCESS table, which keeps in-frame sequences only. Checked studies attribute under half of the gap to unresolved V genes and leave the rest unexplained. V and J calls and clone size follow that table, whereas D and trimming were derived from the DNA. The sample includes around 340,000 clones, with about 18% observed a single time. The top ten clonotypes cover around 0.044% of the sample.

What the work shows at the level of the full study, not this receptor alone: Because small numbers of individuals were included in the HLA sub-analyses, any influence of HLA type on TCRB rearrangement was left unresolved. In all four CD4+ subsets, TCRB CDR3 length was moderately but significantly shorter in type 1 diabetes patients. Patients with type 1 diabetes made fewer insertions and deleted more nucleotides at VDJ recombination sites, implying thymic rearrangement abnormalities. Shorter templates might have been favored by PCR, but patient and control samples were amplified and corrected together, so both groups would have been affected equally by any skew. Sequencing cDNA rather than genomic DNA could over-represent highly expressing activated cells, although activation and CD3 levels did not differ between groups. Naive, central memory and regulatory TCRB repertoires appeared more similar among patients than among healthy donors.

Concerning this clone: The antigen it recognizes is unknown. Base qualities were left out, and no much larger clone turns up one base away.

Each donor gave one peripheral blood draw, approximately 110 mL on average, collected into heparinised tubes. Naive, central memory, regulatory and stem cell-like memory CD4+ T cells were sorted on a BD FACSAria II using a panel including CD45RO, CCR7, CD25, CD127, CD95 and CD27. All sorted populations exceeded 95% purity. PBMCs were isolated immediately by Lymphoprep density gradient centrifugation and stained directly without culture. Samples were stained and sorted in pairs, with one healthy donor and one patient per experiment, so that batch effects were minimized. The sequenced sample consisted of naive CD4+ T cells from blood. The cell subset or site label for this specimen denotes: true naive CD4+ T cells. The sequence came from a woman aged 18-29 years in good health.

The DNA sequence is given as TGTGCCAGCAGGCTACAGGGGCCGGGCGAAAAACTGTTTTTT. Its translation is CASRLQGPGEKLFF. The V and J genes are TRBV27 and TRBJ1-4; 7 bases in between match TRBD1. The CDR3 has 14 amino acids, counting the end cysteine and phenylalanine. The read is trimmed to its CDR3 DNA, 42 bases read in frame from base 1. The germline V gene (reference sequence) sets CDR1 to MNHEY and CDR2 to SMNVEV. V and J are trimmed by 6 bases and 8 bases, and the gene matches miss 9 bases of the junction.